The 10 T cell receptor beta chains below all came from one sample that was sequenced in a study of post-analysis software for immune sequencing data. Study-wide points: Comparison of patients with controls showed five TRBV segments more frequent in patients, TRBV5-6, TRBV5-1 and TRBV20-1 among them.

The authors incorporated unique molecular identifiers into the TCR beta cDNA libraries. TCRdb recomputed calls from the PCR reads with MiXCR, one row per CDR3 protein. The profile shows about 770,000 distinct CDR3 sequences, about 45% of them singletons. No antigen has been assigned to these receptors. Sequencing was carried out using blood. These receptors were obtained from a girl aged 10-17 years with multiple sclerosis.

The V and J genes are TRBV6-6 and TRBJ2-3; maybe TRBD2 (6 bases). This CDR3 is 16 amino acids long. Germline V gene lookup returns CDR1 MNHNY and CDR2 SVGAGI (reference sequence). V was shortened by 0 bases and J by 2 bases, with 12 bases between the two germline ends. This CDR3 reads CASSYSSSSATDTQYF. The CDR3 nucleotides read TGTGCCAGCAGTTACTCGAGTTCTAGCGCCACAGATACGCAGTATTTT.

This clonotype was seen just once. The CDR3 DNA reads as TGTGCCAGCAGCTTAGAAATAGGACAGTTAAGCAATCAGCCCCAGCATTTT. Translation gives CASSLEIGQLSNQPQHF. V and J are TRBV7-2 and TRBJ1-5, with D tentatively TRBD1 (6 bases). In germline, CDR1 is SGHTA, CDR2 FQGNSA. V was shortened by 1 base and J by 1 base, with 14 bases between the two germline ends. The CDR3 extends over 17 amino acids.

The J gene is TRBJ2-7, the V gene TRBV12-3 or TRBV12-4, with D hard to call. The V gene lost 3 bases and the J gene lost 3 bases, with 15 bases spanning the gap. The CDR3 is made up of 15 amino acids. CDR3 residues: CASSFGRPEYYEQYF. The CDR3 DNA reads TGTGCCAGCAGTTTCGGACGACCGGAGTACTACGAGCAGTACTTC.

This clonotype has more than one count but fewer than ten. This chain joins TRBV6-2 or TRBV6-3 and TRBJ2-7, with TRBD1 matching 9 bases. Germline V gene sequence: CDR1 MNHEY, CDR2 SVGEGT. The trim removed 5 bases at V and 2 bases at J, leaving 7 bases unmatched. CDR3 size: 15 residues. CDR3 region: CASSARDRATYEQYF. The CDR3 region has the DNA TGTGCCAGCAGTGCCCGGGACAGGGCCACCTACGAGCAGTACTTC.

The chain has TRBV7-2 and TRBJ2-3; the D gene could be TRBD1 or TRBD2 (5 bases each). Germline V CDR1 and CDR2: SGHTA, FQGNSA. The CDR3 is 16 amino acids. V lost 2 bases and J 3 bases, leaving 15 bases between the germline ends. This chain's CDR3 is CASSLPRDGRTDTQYF. CDR3 sequence (DNA): TGTGCCAGCAGCTTACCCCGGGACGGTAGGACAGATACGCAGTATTTT. Variable domain in full (rest from reference TRBV7-2 and TRBJ2-3): GAGVSQSPSNKVTEKGKDVELRCDPISGHTALYWYRQSLGQGLEFLIYFQGNSAPDKSGLPSDRFSAERTGGSVSTLTIQRTQQEDSAVYLCASSLPRDGRTDTQYFGPGTRLTVL.

The genes are TRBV27 and TRBJ1-1, with D unresolved. V dropped 3 bases and J dropped 6 bases, with 11 bases sitting between them. The germline gives CDR1 MNHEY, CDR2 SMNVEV (reference sequence). The CDR3 has 13 amino acids. The CDR3 DNA reads TGTGCCAGCAGTTTGTCGGTGCTGGCTGAAGCTTTCTTT. This codes for CASSLSVLAEAFF.

The chain combines TRBV7-9 with TRBJ2-7; D not certain. V was shortened by 1 base and J by 0 bases, with 22 bases between the two germline ends. The CDR3 contains 19 residues. Per germline, CDR1 SEHNR and CDR2 FQNEAQ (reference sequence). The CDR3 DNA reads TGTGCCAGCAGCTTAGGGCCCAGCAAAGCACGAGTGGGCTCCTACGAGCAGTACTTC. Its translation is CASSLGPSKARVGSYEQYF.

This sequence joins TRBV3-1 and TRBJ1-4; D unresolved. Germline V gene lookup returns CDR1 LGHDT and CDR2 YNNKEL (reference sequence). V was cut by 0 bases and J by 6 bases, with 11 bases left in between. This CDR3 comprises 15 residues. CDR3 coding DNA: TGTGCCAGCAGCCAAGATGTGTCGGAGGATGAAAAACTGTTTTTT. Translation: CASSQDVSEDEKLFF. Filled out from reference TRBV3-1 and TRBJ1-4, the complete variable domain reads DTAVSQTPKYLVTQMGNDKSIKCEQNLGHDTMYWYKQDSKKFLKIMFSYNNKELIINETVPNRFSPKSPDKAHLNLHINSLELGDSAVYFCASSQDVSEDEKLFFGSGTQLSVL.

This chain joins TRBV7-8 and TRBJ2-7, with 8 bases aligning to TRBD1. This CDR3 is 11 amino acids long. CDR1 SGHVS and CDR2 FQNEAQ come from the germline V gene. Trimming at V came to 5 bases and at J to 11 bases, leaving 5 bases not matched to a gene. The CDR3 is CASSPTGVKYF. The CDR3, as DNA: TGTGCCAGCAGCCCGACAGGGGTAAAGTACTTC.

The chain has TRBV20-1 and TRBJ2-3, with 14 bases that match TRBD2. The CDR3 sequence is 19 residues long. The germline V gene encodes CDR1 DFQATT and CDR2 SNEGSKA (reference sequence). With V trimmed by 4 bases and J by 7 bases, 19 bases remained unmatched. The CDR3 spells CSATPVKPGLAGVRNTQYF. The DNA for the CDR3 is TGCAGTGCTACTCCCGTGAAACCGGGACTAGCGGGAGTTCGGAATACGCAGTATTTT.